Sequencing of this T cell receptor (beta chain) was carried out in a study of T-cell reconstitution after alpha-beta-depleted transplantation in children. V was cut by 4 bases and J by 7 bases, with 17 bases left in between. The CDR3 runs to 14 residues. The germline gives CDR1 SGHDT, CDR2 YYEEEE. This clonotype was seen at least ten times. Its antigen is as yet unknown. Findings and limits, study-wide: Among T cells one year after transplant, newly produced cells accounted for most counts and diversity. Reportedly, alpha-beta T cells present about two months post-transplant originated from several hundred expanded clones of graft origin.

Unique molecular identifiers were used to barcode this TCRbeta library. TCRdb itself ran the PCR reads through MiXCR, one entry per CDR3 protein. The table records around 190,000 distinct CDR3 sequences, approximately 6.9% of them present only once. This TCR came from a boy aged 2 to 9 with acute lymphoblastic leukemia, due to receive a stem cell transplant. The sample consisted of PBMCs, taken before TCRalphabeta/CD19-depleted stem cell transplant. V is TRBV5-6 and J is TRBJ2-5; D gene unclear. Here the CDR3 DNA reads TGTGCCAGCAGCCGTACAGCGAAAATAGGGACCCAGTACTTC. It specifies CASSRTAKIGTQYF. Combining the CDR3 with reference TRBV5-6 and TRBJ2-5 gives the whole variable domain DAGVTQSPTHLIKTRGQQVTLRCSPKSGHDTVSWYQQALGQGPQFIFQYYEEEERQRGNFPDRFSGHQFPNYSSELNVNALLLGDSALYLCASSRTAKIGTQYFGPGTRLLVL.